This T cell receptor beta chain was sequenced during a study of cytomegalovirus exposure and HLA in healthy donors. Study findings and constraints: TCR beta chain V- and J-gene trimming was linked, in a later analysis, to a missense variant in DCLRE1C. An analysis done earlier found most TCR beta V segments productive about 87% or about 30% of the time. Listed as cytomegalovirus-associated were 150 or so TCR beta chains. Sequencing depth across donors, presence/absence analyses assumed, was roughly uniform.

Amplification used 60 Vbeta primers and 13 Jbeta primers. Libraries were prepared by immunoSEQ multiplex PCR; TCRdb keeps only in-frame clonotypes and omits some of them. This table holds roughly 160,000 clones, about four fifths found once. The CDR3 is 15 amino acids. The germline V gene has CDR1 SGHRS and CDR2 YFSETQ. V lost 0 bases to trimming and J lost 2 bases, with 9 bases between them. On this clone: As yet, its antigen is unknown.

The chain has TRBV5-1 and TRBJ1-5, with a weak D call TRBD1 (5 bases). This clonotype was obtained from a male donor in good health and CMV-seronegative. The sequencing sample was made of PBMCs. CDR3 nucleotides: TGCGCCAGCAGCTTGGCAGGGATGGGCAATCAGCCCCAGCATTTT. It yields the protein CASSLAGMGNQPQHF.